This T cell receptor beta chain is from a study of T cell responses to AZD1222 COVID-19 vaccine. General study findings and limits: It was only after the peak T cell response that any repertoires were sampled.

As for this clone: The antigen is undetermined.

Some clones are missing from TCRdb's copy, which holds only in-frame ones; the method was immunoSEQ multiplex PCR. The top ten clones hold approximately 2% of a sample with roughly 180,000 clones, roughly nine tenths of them seen once. Per the germline V gene, CDR1 is SGHDN and CDR2 is FVKESK. CDR3 length: 19 residues. Trimming stripped 3 bases from V and 5 bases from J, with 27 bases between. This chain connects TRBV14 to TRBJ2-3, with D perhaps being TRBD1 or TRBD2 (5 bases each). The receptor comes from an adult in good health. The sample was peripheral blood, taken on day 0 of AZD1222 vaccination. Here the CDR3 reads CASSHPPHRIRRDVDTQYF. CDR3 sequence (DNA): TGTGCCAGCAGCCATCCCCCACATCGAATACGCAGGGACGTAGATACGCAGTATTTT.